This TCR beta chain was captured by sequencing in a study of cytomegalovirus exposure and HLA in healthy donors. TCRdb's copy holds only in-frame clones and misses some; the assay was immunoSEQ multiplex PCR. The sample includes tens of thousands of clones, roughly 97% of them seen just once. The sample holds a few counts of this clone. The TCR sequence derives from a man aged 18-30 years in good health and CMV-seronegative. The sequenced sample consisted of PBMCs.

The DNA of the CDR3 is TGTGCCAGCAGCCAGCCTCTAGCGGGAGACTACAATGAGCAGTTCTTC. Amino acids: CASSQPLAGDYNEQFF. This chain connects TRBV4-2 to TRBJ2-1; 10 nucleotides line up with TRBD2. This CDR3 is built from 16 residues. J lost 3 bases, V lost 3 bases, and 5 bases had no gene match. The V gene's germline CDR1 is LGHNA and CDR2 YNFKEQ.